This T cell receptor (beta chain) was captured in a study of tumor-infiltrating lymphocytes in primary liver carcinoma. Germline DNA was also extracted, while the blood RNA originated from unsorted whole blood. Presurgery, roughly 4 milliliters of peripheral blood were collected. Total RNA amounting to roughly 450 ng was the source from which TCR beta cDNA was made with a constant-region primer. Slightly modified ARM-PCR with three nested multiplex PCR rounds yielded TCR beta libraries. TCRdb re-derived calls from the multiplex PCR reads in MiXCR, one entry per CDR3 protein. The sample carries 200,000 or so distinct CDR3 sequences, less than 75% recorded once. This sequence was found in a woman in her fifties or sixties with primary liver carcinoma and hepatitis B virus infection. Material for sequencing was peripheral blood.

CDR3 in amino acids: CASSPVDGGYEQYF. As DNA, the CDR3 is TGTGCCAGCAGCCCCGTTGACGGGGGATACGAGCAGTACTTC. The rearrangement uses TRBV14 and TRBJ2-7; possibly TRBD2 for D (6 bases). V lost 4 bases and J lost 4, with 14 bases in between. CDR3 length: 14 amino acids. CDR1 and CDR2 (germline): SGHDN, FVKESK.